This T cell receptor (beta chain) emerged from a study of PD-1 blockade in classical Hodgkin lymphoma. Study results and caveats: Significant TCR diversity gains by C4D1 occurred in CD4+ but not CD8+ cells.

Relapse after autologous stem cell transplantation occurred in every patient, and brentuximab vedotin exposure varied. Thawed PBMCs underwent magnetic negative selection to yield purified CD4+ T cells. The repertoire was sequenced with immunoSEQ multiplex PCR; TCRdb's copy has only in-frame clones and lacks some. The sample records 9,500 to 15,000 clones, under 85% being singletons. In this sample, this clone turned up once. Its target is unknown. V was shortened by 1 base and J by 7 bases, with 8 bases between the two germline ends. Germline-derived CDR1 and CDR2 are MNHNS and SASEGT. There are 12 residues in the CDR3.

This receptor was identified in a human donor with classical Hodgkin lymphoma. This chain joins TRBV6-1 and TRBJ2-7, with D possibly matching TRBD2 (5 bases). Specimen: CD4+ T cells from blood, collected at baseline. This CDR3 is CASSEVGGEQYF. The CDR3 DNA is TGTGCCAGCAGTGAAGTTGGCGGGGAGCAGTACTTC.